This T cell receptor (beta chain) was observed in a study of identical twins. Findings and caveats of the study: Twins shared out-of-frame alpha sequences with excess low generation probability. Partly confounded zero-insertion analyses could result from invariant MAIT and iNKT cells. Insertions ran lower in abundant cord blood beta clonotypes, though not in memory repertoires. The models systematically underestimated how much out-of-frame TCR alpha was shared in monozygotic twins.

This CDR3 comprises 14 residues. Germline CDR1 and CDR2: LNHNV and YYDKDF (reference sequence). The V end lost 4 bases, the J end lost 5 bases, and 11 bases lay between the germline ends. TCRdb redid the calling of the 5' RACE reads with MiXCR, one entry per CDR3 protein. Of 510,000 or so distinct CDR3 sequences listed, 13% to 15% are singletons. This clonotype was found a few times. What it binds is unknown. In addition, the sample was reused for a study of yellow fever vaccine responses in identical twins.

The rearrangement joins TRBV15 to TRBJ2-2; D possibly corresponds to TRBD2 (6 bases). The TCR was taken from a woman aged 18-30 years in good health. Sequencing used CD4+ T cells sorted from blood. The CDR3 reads CATSTGLLTGELFF. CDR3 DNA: TGTGCCACCAGCACGGGACTTCTTACCGGGGAGCTGTTTTTT.